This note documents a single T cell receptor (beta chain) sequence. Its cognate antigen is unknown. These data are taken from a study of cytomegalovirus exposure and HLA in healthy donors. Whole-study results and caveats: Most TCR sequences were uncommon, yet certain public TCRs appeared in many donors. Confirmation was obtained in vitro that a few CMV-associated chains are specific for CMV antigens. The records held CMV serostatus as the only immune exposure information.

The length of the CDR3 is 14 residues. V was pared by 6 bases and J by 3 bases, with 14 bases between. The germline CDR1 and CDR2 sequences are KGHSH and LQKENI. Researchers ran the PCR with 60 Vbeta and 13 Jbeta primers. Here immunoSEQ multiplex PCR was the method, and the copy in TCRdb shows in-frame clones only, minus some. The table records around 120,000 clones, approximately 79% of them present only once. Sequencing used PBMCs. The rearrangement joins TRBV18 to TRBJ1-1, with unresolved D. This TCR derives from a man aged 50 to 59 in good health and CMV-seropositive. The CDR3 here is CASSPPSQDTEAFF. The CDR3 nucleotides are TGTGCCAGCTCGCCCCCCAGCCAGGACACTGAAGCTTTCTTT.